The 26 T cell receptor beta chains reported below all come from one sample, sequenced in a study of neurological immune-mediated disorders (dated by TCRdb to about 2019). The sample's time point label, in plain terms: technical triplicate 2. Library creation used 5' RACE. Sequencing instrument: Illumina HiSeq 2500. The public reads were run again by TCRdb, first through fastp at Q25 and then through MiXCR, and only productive beta chains were kept. Each entry merges the rows of one CDR3 protein and shows their most common DNA and genes. This sample comprises tens of thousands of distinct CDR3 sequences, less than 25% of them detected only once. About 4.3% of the sample comes from the top ten. Sequencing input: PBMCs. Source of these receptors: a man aged 55 to 70 with HTLV-1-associated myelopathy (HAM/TSP).

This clonotype was recorded many times. The J gene is TRBJ2-5, the V gene TRBV3-1; 12 positions match TRBD2. Trimming cost V 2 bases and J 4 bases; bases outside gene matches: 5. This CDR3 region has 16 residues. Germline lookup yields CDR1 LGHDT and CDR2 YNNKEL (reference sequence). The CDR3 loop is CASSQPGLAGPETQYF. CDR3 DNA sequence: TGTGCCAGCAGCCAACCAGGACTAGCGGGACCAGAGACCCAGTACTTC.

Details on this clonotype: Possible read error: a much larger clone is one base away. CDR3 coding DNA: TGTGCCAGCAGCCCAGAAGGGTCAAAATTTTACTATGGCTACACCTTC. Amino acid sequence: CASSPEGSKFYYGYTF. The chain joins TRBV9 to TRBJ1-2; D call uncertain. Trimming stripped 4 bases from V and 3 bases from J, with 19 bases between. The CDR3 loop spans 16 amino acids. Per the germline V gene, CDR1 is SGDLS and CDR2 is YYNGEE.

J is TRBJ2-2 and V is TRBV11-2; perhaps D is TRBD1 or TRBD2 (5 bases each). V was clipped by 6 bases and J by 2 bases, with 13 bases between them. The CDR3 contains 15 residues. CDR1 is SGHAT and CDR2 is FQNNGV in the germline V gene. CDR3 amino acids: CASRTGTVNTGELFF. The CDR3 DNA follows: TGTGCCAGCAGAACCGGGACGGTTAACACCGGGGAGCTGTTTTTT.

This clonotype was seen repeatedly, ten times or more. The V call is TRBV5-1, the J call TRBJ1-1; no definite D call. CDR1 and CDR2 from the germline V gene are SGHRS and YFSETQ. V lost 2 bases to trimming and J lost 1 base, with 12 bases between them. This CDR3 is built from 15 residues. In nucleotides, the CDR3 is TGCGCCAGCAGCTTCTTGGAAGGGTCGAACACTGAAGCTTTCTTT. It is translated as CASSFLEGSNTEAFF.

In its sample, this clonotype was seen many times. V and J are TRBV24-1 and TRBJ2-2; weak D call: TRBD2 (5 bases). The V end was cut by 5 bases, the J end by 1 base, with 7 bases between. The CDR3 has 14 residues. Per germline, CDR1 KGHDR and CDR2 SFDVKD. CDR3 in amino acids: CATSAGVNTGELFF. CDR3 DNA sequence: TGTGCCACCAGTGCCGGGGTGAACACCGGGGAGCTGTTTTTT.

At least ten counts were recorded for this clonotype. J is TRBJ2-1 and V is TRBV11-2, with 7 bases that match TRBD1. Germline CDR1 is SGHAT and CDR2 is FQNNGV. The CDR3 totals 12 residues. Trimming took 6 bases from V and 9 from J; bases not matched to a gene: 5. CDR3 amino acids: CASSPTGREQFF. The CDR3 coding sequence is TGTGCCAGCAGTCCGACAGGGCGTGAGCAGTTCTTC. The entire variable domain, with the rest obtained from reference TRBV11-2 and TRBJ2-1, is as follows: EAGVAQSPRYKIIEKRQSVAFWCNPISGHATLYWYQQILGQGPKLLIQFQNNGVVDDSQLPKDRFSAERLKGVDSTLKIQPAKLEDSAVYLCASSPTGREQFFGPGTRLTVL.

This clonotype was seen repeatedly, ten times or more. V usage is TRBV12-3 or TRBV12-4 and J usage is TRBJ1-5; D not resolved. The CDR3 length is 14 residues. Trimming pared 3 bases from V and 0 bases from J, leaving 6 bases between. In DNA form, the CDR3 reads TGTGCCAGCAGTTTTGGGCATAGCAATCAGCCCCAGCATTTT. Translating gives CASSFGHSNQPQHF.

This clonotype was found many times. The chain is built from TRBV5-1 and TRBJ1-1, with D possibly matching TRBD1 (6 bases). Germline V gene sequence: CDR1 SGHRS, CDR2 YFSETQ. The CDR3 sequence is 14 residues long. The V end was cut by 7 bases, the J end by 5 bases, with 18 bases between. CDR3 sequence: CASGRQDLTTEAFF. The DNA for the CDR3 is TGCGCCAGCGGACGACAGGATTTAACAACTGAAGCTTTCTTT.

This chain connects TRBV12-3 or TRBV12-4 to TRBJ2-7; TRBD2 is a possible D gene (6 bases). The CDR3 contains 16 residues. V was trimmed by 1 base and J by 7 bases, leaving 20 bases between them. In nucleotides, the CDR3 is TGTGCCAGCAGTTTAGGTCTGGAGGGACGGTCAAGGGAGCAGTACTTC. This encodes CASSLGLEGRSREQYF.

This clonotype was recorded many times. CDR3 DNA: TGTGCCATCAGCTTCAGGGAACCCCCCGGGGAGCTGTTTTTT. Amino acid sequence: CAISFREPPGELFF. The chain combines TRBV10-3 with TRBJ2-2, with a possible D match to TRBD1 (5 bases). In germline, CDR1 is ENHRY, CDR2 SYGVKD. V was shortened by 6 bases and J by 6 bases, with 14 bases between the two germline ends. The CDR3 loop spans 14 amino acids.

This clonotype was recorded at least ten times. The chain couples TRBV20-1 to TRBJ2-1, with TRBD2 matching over 7 bases. Germline CDR1 reads DFQATT; CDR2 reads SNEGSKA (reference sequence). With 1 base clipped from V and 5 bases from J, the junction kept 8 bases outside the gene matches. This CDR3 region has 15 residues. This CDR3 reads CSARVGSGANNEQFF. The CDR3 DNA follows: TGCAGTGCTAGAGTTGGGAGCGGGGCTAACAATGAGCAGTTCTTC.

This clonotype was detected many times. The chain combines TRBV28 with TRBJ1-2; D gene ambiguous. Germline V gene lookup returns CDR1 MDHEN and CDR2 SYDVKM. The V and J ends lost 6 bases and 2 bases respectively, with 10 bases between them. This CDR3 has 13 residues. This CDR3 is CASRPPANYGYTF. The CDR3 coding sequence is TGTGCCAGCAGGCCCCCAGCGAACTATGGCTACACCTTC.

This clonotype occurred many times. The chain employs TRBV12-3 or TRBV12-4 and TRBJ2-2, with D possibly being TRBD1 or TRBD2 (5 bases each). V lost 8 bases to trimming and J lost 1 base, with 11 bases between them. The CDR3 is 14 residues long. The CDR3 nucleotides read TGTGCCAGCCGGAGGCAGGGGAACACCGGGGAGCTGTTTTTT. This translates into CASRRQGNTGELFF.

This clonotype was detected only a few times. The chain recombines TRBV4-1 with TRBJ2-5, with 7 nucleotides matching TRBD1. CDR1 and CDR2 (germline): MGHRA, YSYEKL. The CDR3 is 16 residues long. The V segment lost 0 bases and the J segment 0 bases; nucleotides outside the gene matches: 4. The CDR3 DNA follows: TGCGCCAGCAGCCAAGACTACGGGACAGACCAAGAGACCCAGTACTTC. Amino acids: CASSQDYGTDQETQYF.

The table lists this clonotype with many counts. The chain employs TRBV6-5 and TRBJ2-5, with D tentatively TRBD1 or TRBD2 (5 bases each). The CDR3 covers 14 residues. With 0 bases removed from V and 5 bases from J, the gap between germline ends came to 10 bases. Per germline, CDR1 MNHEY and CDR2 SVGAGI. CDR3 sequence: CASSYSGDWETQYF. The CDR3 region has the DNA TGTGCCAGCAGTTACTCGGGGGATTGGGAGACCCAGTACTTC.

This clonotype is a singleton in its sample. The chain is built from TRBV5-1 and TRBJ2-5; D is ambiguous. Germline CDR1 SGHRS, CDR2 YFSETQ. CDR3 size: 15 residues. Trimming took 1 base from V and 1 from J, leaving 11 bases between them. CDR3 amino acids: CASSLMTARQETQYF. For the CDR3, the DNA is TGCGCCAGCAGCTTGATGACGGCTCGCCAAGAGACCCAGTACTTC.

This clonotype was observed many times. This sequence joins TRBV25-1 and TRBJ2-2, with a weak D call TRBD1 (7 bases). Trimming took off 5 bases at V and 4 bases at J, with 14 bases between the two ends. CDR3 length equals 15 residues. CDR1 is MGHDK and CDR2 is SYGVNS in the germline V gene. The DNA of the CDR3 is TGTGCCAGCAGTCCAAGACAGGGAGGCACCGGGGAGCTGTTTTTT. It is translated as CASSPRQGGTGELFF.

This clonotype has ten or more counts. V and J are TRBV3-1 and TRBJ1-6, with 7 nucleotides matching TRBD1. CDR1 and CDR2 (germline): LGHDT, YNNKEL (reference sequence). CDR3 size: 14 residues. Trimming at V came to 1 base and at J to 7 bases, leaving 1 base not matched to a gene. CDR3 nucleotides: TGTGCCAGCAGCCAAGGACAGGGAAATTCACCCCTCCACTTT. Protein: CASSQGQGNSPLHF.

The gene calls are TRBV3-1 and TRBJ2-7; D gene ambiguous. This CDR3 spans 12 amino acids. V shed 0 bases and J shed 4 bases, with 4 bases lying between them. Germline assignment: CDR1 LGHDT and CDR2 YNNKEL (reference sequence). CDR3 loop: CASSQEGYEQYF. The CDR3, as DNA: TGTGCCAGCAGCCAAGAGGGGTACGAGCAGTACTTC.

This clonotype was recorded at least ten times. This sequence joins TRBV6-2 or TRBV6-3 and TRBJ2-7, with D unclear. The germline V and J ends were trimmed by 5 bases and 0 bases, with 8 bases remaining between them. Germline V gene lookup returns CDR1 MNHEY and CDR2 SVGEGT. This CDR3 is built from 13 residues. The CDR3 is CASSNDGSYEQYF. In nucleotides, the CDR3 is TGTGCCAGCAGTAACGACGGCTCCTACGAGCAGTACTTC.

This clonotype was recorded at least ten times. The gene calls are TRBV25-1 and TRBJ2-7; TRBD1 matches 10 bases. The CDR3 is made up of 15 amino acids. The germline CDR1 and CDR2 sequences are MGHDK and SYGVNS. The V segment lost 4 bases and the J segment 5 bases; nucleotides outside the gene matches: 8. CDR3 coding DNA: TGTGCCAGCAGTGGGACCGGGACAGGGGTCCACGAGCAGTACTTC. This translates into CASSGTGTGVHEQYF.

This clonotype was recorded at least ten times. The chain recombines TRBV5-1 with TRBJ2-3; tentative D call: TRBD1 (5 bases). The CDR3 runs 19 residues. Trimming stripped 4 bases from V and 3 bases from J, with 27 bases between. CDR1 and CDR2 (germline): SGHRS, YFSETQ. The CDR3 nucleotides are TGCGCCAGCAGCATCCGACAGAGAGGTTTTTCGTTAGAAACAGATACGCAGTATTTT. It encodes CASSIRQRGFSLETDTQYF.

This clonotype was observed many times. The rearrangement uses TRBV4-2 and TRBJ2-5; 9 nucleotides align to TRBD2. CDR1 and CDR2 from the germline V gene are LGHNA and YNFKEQ. The CDR3 is 15 residues long. Losses at the gene ends were 1 base for V and 13 bases for J; bases not matched to a gene: 13. CDR3 in amino acids: CASSQGNEREARRYF. The DNA for the CDR3 is TGTGCCAGCAGCCAAGGCAACGAGCGGGAGGCCCGCCGGTACTTC.

In this sample, this clonotype turned up many times. The chain has TRBV24-1 and TRBJ2-3, with no clear D. CDR1 is KGHDR, CDR2 SFDVKD, per germline. The CDR3 has 13 residues. Trimming shortened V by 3 bases and J by 4 bases, and 7 bases separated the two germline ends. In DNA, the CDR3 is TGTGCCACCAGTGATGGAGCCGCAGATACGCAGTATTTT. This encodes CATSDGAADTQYF.

The V and J genes are TRBV3-1 and TRBJ2-3, with TRBD2 matching 11 bases. Germline CDR1 is LGHDT and CDR2 is YNNKEL (reference sequence). There are 16 residues in the CDR3. V gave up 2 bases and J gave up 3 bases; unmatched junction bases: 4. CDR3 in amino acids: CASSQISGRGTDTQYF. CDR3 nucleotides: TGTGCCAGCAGCCAAATTAGCGGGAGGGGGACAGATACGCAGTATTTT.

This clonotype was recorded many times. This sequence joins TRBV5-1 and TRBJ2-7; 8 bases line up with TRBD1. V lost 1 base, J lost 4 bases, and 10 bases stayed unmatched. The V gene's germline CDR1 is SGHRS and CDR2 YFSETQ. The CDR3 loop spans 16 amino acids. The CDR3 reads CASSLIRQGLGYEQYF. The CDR3 DNA follows: TGCGCCAGCAGCTTGATTAGACAGGGGTTAGGGTACGAGCAGTACTTC.